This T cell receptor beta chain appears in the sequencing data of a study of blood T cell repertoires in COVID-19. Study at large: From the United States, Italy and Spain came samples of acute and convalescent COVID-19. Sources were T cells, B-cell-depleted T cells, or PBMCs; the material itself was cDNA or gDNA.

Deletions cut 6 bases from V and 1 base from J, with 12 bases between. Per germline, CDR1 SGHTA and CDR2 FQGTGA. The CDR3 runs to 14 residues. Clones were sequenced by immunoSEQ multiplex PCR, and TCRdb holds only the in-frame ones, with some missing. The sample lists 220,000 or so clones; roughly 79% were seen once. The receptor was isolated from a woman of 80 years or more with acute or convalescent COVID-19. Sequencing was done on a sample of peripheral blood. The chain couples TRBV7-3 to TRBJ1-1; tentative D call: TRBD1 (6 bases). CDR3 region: CASRTGTENTEAFF. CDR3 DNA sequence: TGTGCCAGCAGGACAGGTACAGAGAACACTGAAGCTTTCTTT.